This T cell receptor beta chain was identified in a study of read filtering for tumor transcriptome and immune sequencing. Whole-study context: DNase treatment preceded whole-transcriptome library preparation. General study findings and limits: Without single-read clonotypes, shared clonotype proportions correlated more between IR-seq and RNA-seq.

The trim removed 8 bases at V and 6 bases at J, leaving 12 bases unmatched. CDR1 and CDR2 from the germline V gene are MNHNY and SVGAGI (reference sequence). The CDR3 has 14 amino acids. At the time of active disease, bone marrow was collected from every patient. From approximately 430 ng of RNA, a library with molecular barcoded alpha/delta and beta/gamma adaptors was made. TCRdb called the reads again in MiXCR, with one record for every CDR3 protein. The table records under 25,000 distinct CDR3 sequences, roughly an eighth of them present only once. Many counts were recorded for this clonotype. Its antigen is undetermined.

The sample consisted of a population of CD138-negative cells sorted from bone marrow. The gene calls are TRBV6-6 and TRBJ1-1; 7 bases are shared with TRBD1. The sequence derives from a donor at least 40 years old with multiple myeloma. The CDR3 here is CASGRTGAVSEAFF. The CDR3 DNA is TGTGCCAGCGGAAGGACAGGAGCGGTATCTGAAGCTTTCTTT.